Each of the 10 T cell receptor beta chains below was sequenced from the same sample in a study of glioma-infiltrating T cells after dendritic cell vaccination. The repertoire was sequenced with immunoSEQ multiplex PCR; TCRdb's copy has only in-frame clones and lacks some. The sample holds 75,000 to 100,000 clones, around 80% seen once. The sample consisted of blood, taken before dendritic cell vaccination. Receptors originate from a human donor with glioblastoma.

CDR3 sequence: CASSPGPNEQFF. The CDR3 DNA follows: TGCGCCAGCAGCCCAGGGCCAAATGAGCAGTTCTTC. This chain uses TRBV10-1 with TRBJ2-1; D may be TRBD1 (5 bases). The CDR3 loop spans 12 amino acids. V was cut by 6 bases and J by 7 bases, with 10 bases left in between. The germline CDR1 and CDR2 sequences are WNHNN and SYGVQD (reference sequence).

This sequence joins TRBV18 and TRBJ1-3; D is unresolved. Germline CDR1 is KGHSH and CDR2 is LQKENI. V lost 1 base to trimming and J lost 8 bases, with 9 bases between them. The CDR3 is 13 residues long. The DNA of the CDR3 is TGTGCCAGCTCACCACAGCAGGAGGACACCATATATTTT. This encodes CASSPQQEDTIYF.

This clone showed up just a few times. This chain connects TRBV7-9 to TRBJ1-4; TRBD1 matches 8 bases. Trimming cost V 3 bases and J 5 bases; bases outside gene matches: 5. Germline CDR1 and CDR2: SEHNR and FQNEAQ (reference sequence). This CDR3 has 15 amino acids. The CDR3 nucleotides are TGTGCCAGCAGCTTGAGGACAGGGTTCAATGAAAAACTGTTTTTT. It is translated as CASSLRTGFNEKLFF.

J is TRBJ2-4 and V is TRBV5-1, with 14 nucleotides matching TRBD2. Germline V lookup: CDR1 SGHRS, CDR2 YFSETQ. The CDR3 is 19 amino acids. V dropped 7 bases and J dropped 2; count of bases not matched to a gene: 14. This CDR3 reads CASQRWATSGRAPKNIQYF. CDR3 nucleotides: TGCGCCAGCCAAAGATGGGCGACTAGCGGGAGGGCGCCCAAAAACATTCAGTACTTC. The whole variable domain, remainder taken from reference TRBV5-1 and TRBJ2-4, is KAGVTQTPRYLIKTRGQQVTLSCSPISGHRSVSWYQQTPGQGLQFLFEYFSETQRNKGNFPGRFSGRQFSNSRSEMNVSTLELGDSALYLCASQRWATSGRAPKNIQYFGAGTRLSVL.

The chain employs TRBV18 and TRBJ2-1, with 8 bases fitting TRBD2. The CDR3 sequence is 15 residues long. V trimming: 1 base; J trimming: 13 bases; junction bases outside the gene matches: 12. Looked up from germline, CDR1 is KGHSH and CDR2 is LQKENI. CDR3 residues: CASSPQVLAAATQFF. The CDR3 DNA follows: TGTGCCAGCTCACCACAAGTACTAGCGGCCGCCACCCAGTTCTTC.

This clone is a singleton in its sample. The gene calls are TRBV15 and TRBJ2-3, with 8 nucleotides matching TRBD2. CDR1 and CDR2 from the germline V gene are LNHNV and YYDKDF (reference sequence). With V trimmed by 3 bases and J by 3 bases, 8 bases remained unmatched. The CDR3 runs to 16 residues. The CDR3 sequence: CATSRGLDTQTDTQYF. The CDR3 region has the DNA TGTGCCACCAGCAGGGGACTAGACACCCAAACAGATACGCAGTATTTT.

V gene TRBV4-2 combines with J gene TRBJ1-5, with 9 bases fitting TRBD1. After removal of 1 base from V and 7 bases from J, the junction contained 5 bases not matched to a gene. The length of the CDR3 is 15 residues. Looked up from germline, CDR1 is LGHNA and CDR2 is YNFKEQ. CDR3 amino acids: CASSQVGTGWQPQHF. For the CDR3, the DNA is TGTGCCAGCAGCCAAGTCGGGACAGGGTGGCAGCCCCAGCATTTT.

This chain joins TRBV27 and TRBJ2-5; 9 bases match TRBD1. V lost 5 bases, J lost 5 bases, and 15 bases stayed unmatched. Germline V gives CDR1 MNHEY, CDR2 SMNVEV (reference sequence). CDR3 length: 17 amino acids. The CDR3 nucleotides read TGTGCCAGCAGTCCCGGGACAGGGATATTGGGAAGGGAGACCCAGTACTTC. This sequence encodes CASSPGTGILGRETQYF.

The chain combines TRBV7-9 with TRBJ2-7, with TRBD1 matching over 9 bases. CDR1 and CDR2 (germline): SEHNR, FQNEAQ (reference sequence). Trimming took 5 bases from V and 7 from J; bases not matched to a gene: 3. The CDR3 sequence is 12 residues long. CDR3 amino acids: CASSGDRAEQYF. The CDR3 DNA reads TGTGCCAGCAGCGGGGACAGGGCGGAGCAGTACTTC. Variable domain in full (rest from reference TRBV7-9 and TRBJ2-7): DTGVSQNPRHKITKRGQNVTFRCDPISEHNRLYWYRQTLGQGPEFLTYFQNEAQLEKSRLLSDRFSAERPKGSFSTLEIQRTEQGDSAMYLCASSGDRAEQYFGPGTRLTVT.

The CDR3 DNA is TGTGCCAGCTCCCCGGGACAGAAAGATAAACCCCAGACTAGCGCCTACAATGAGCAGTTCTTC. It is translated as CASSPGQKDKPQTSAYNEQFF. The V gene is TRBV18, the J gene TRBJ2-1; TRBD2 might be the D (8 bases). The CDR3 spans 21 residues. The germline gives CDR1 KGHSH, CDR2 LQKENI. Trimming left V 6 bases short and J 2 bases short, with 32 bases between.